This T cell receptor (beta chain) is drawn from a study of beta chain features in type 1 diabetes. In the study overall: Across every sample, almost 110,000,000 sorted cells were examined in total. Findings and caveats of the study: Sequencing the cDNA could make cells with high TCR expression show up more than they should. Moderately but significantly shorter TCRB CDR3s were found in Type 1 diabetes patients in all four CD4+ subsets.

Investigators reverse transcribed all isolated RNA, so they sequenced expressed TCRB transcripts. About 3.3 million reads, on average, came from each naive, central memory and regulatory T cell sample. Using immunoSEQ multiplex PCR, the repertoire was profiled, and TCRdb retains in-frame clones only, with some absent. Of about 240,000 clones listed, about 14% are singletons. CDR3 size: 15 residues. Germline lookup yields CDR1 SGHDT and CDR2 YYEEEE. The V end lost 2 bases, the J end lost 6 bases, and 15 bases lay between the germline ends. CD45RO/CCR7/CD25/CD127/CD95/CD27 sorting isolated CD4+ naive, central memory, regulatory and stem cell-like memory cells. This clone came up a few times. Its antigen is not known.

This receptor was identified in a man between 25 and 39 years old with type 1 diabetes. What was sequenced was naive CD4+ T cells from blood. This chain uses TRBV5-6 with TRBJ2-1; the D is unclear. The CDR3 protein is CASSFEVKSLNEQFF. The CDR3 region has the DNA TGTGCCAGCAGCTTCGAGGTCAAGTCTCTCAATGAGCAGTTCTTC.